The clone carrying this T cell receptor (beta chain) was seen at least ten times. The data originate from a study of T cells in Graves' hyperthyroidism and ophthalmopathy. The V and J ends lost 0 bases and 5 bases respectively, with 7 bases between them. CDR1 and CDR2 from the germline V gene are SEHNR and FQNEAQ (reference sequence). The CDR3 extends over 13 amino acids. From RNA transcripts, TCR beta CDR3 regions were amplified. With the HTBI primer set, the TCR CDR3 went through a first round of RT-PCR. Via MiXCR, TCRdb re-called the multiplex PCR reads, giving one row per CDR3 protein. This sample yields 450,000 to 700,000 distinct CDR3 sequences, of which around 46% are seen a single time; more than 7.5% belongs to the top ten.

This TCR was recovered from a woman aged 18 to 35 with Graves' hyperthyroidism. The genes are TRBV7-9 and TRBJ2-5; D gene unclear. Sequencing was done on a sample of peripheral blood or thyroid tissue (not recorded which). The CDR3 is CASSLAGPETQYF. The CDR3 DNA reads as TGTGCCAGCAGCTTAGCCGGACCTGAGACCCAGTACTTC.